The entry below gives a single TCR beta chain sequence along with its context. This sample is drawn from a study of shared clonotypes between healthy human individuals. Using immunoSEQ multiplex PCR, the repertoire was profiled, and TCRdb retains in-frame clones only, with some absent. The sample holds 2.3 million or so clones, approximately 95% seen once. CDR1 is MNHEY, CDR2 SVGAGI, per germline. The CDR3 runs to 15 residues. V was clipped by 5 bases and J by 2 bases; unmatched bases: 5. This TCR was recovered from a man aged 18 to 30 in good health. Some clones in this sample may be carry-over from other donors' samples. The V gene is TRBV6-5, the J gene TRBJ2-3; 9 nucleotides agree with TRBD2. Sequenced material: naive CD4+ T cells from PBMCs. Stated subset: CD45RA+ positively selected. Here the CDR3 DNA reads TGTGCCAGCAGTCTCCTAGCGGGGCTCACAGATACGCAGTATTTT. This gives the protein CASSLLAGLTDTQYF.